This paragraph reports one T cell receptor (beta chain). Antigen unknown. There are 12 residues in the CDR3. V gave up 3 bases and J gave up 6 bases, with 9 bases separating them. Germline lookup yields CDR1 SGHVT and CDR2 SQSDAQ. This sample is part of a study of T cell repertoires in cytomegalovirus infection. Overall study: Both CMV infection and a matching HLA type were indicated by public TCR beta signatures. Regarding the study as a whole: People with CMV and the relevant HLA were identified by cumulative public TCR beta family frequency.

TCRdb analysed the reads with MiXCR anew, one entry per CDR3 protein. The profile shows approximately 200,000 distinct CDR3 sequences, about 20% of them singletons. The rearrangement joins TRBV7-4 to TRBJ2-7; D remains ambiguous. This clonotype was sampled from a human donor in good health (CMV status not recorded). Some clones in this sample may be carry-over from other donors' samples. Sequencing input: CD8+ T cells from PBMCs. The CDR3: CASSLGRLEQYF. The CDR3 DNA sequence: TGTGCCAGCAGCTTGGGTAGGCTCGAGCAGTACTTC.